This TCR beta chain was identified in a study of T cells in Graves' hyperthyroidism and ophthalmopathy. This clonotype appeared many times. TCR beta CDR3 regions were amplified from RNA transcripts. First-round RT-PCR of the TCR CDR3 relied on the HTBI primer set. Each CDR3 protein gets one entry after TCRdb re-called the multiplex PCR reads with MiXCR. In the table there are almost 350,000 distinct CDR3 sequences, roughly 20% of which are singletons. Trimming took off 7 bases at V and 3 bases at J, with 12 bases between the two ends. This CDR3 has 13 residues. Per germline, CDR1 LNHDA and CDR2 SQIVND (reference sequence).

The material sequenced was blood. The origin of this receptor is a middle-aged woman with Graves' ophthalmopathy. This chain connects TRBV19 to TRBJ1-1, with D perhaps TRBD1 (5 bases). The CDR3 sequence is CASIGAPDTEAFF. CDR3 nucleotides: TGTGCCAGTATCGGGGCACCAGACACTGAAGCTTTCTTT.